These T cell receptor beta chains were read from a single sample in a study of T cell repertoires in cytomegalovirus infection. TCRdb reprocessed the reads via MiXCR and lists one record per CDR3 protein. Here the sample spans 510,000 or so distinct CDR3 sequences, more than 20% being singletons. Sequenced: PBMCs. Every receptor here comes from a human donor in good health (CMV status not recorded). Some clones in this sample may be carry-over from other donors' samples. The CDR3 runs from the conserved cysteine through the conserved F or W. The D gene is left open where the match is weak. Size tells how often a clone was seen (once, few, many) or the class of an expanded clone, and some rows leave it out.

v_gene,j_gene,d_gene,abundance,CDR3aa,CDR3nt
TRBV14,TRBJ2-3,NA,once,CASSQDLPGYPDTQYF,TGTGCCAGCAGCCAAGATCTCCCAGGGTATCCAGATACGCAGTATTTT
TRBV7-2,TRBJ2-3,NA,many,CASSSAGTDTQYF,TGTGCCAGCAGCTCGGCCGGCACAGATACGCAGTATTTT
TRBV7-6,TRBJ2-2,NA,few,CASSLGVGASTGELFF,TGTGCCAGCAGCTTAGGGGTAGGAGCTAGTACCGGGGAGCTGTTTTTT
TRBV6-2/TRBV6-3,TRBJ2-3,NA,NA,CASSYSIDVPHTDTQYF,TGTGCCAGCAGTTACTCGATCGACGTTCCCCACACAGATACGCAGTATTTT
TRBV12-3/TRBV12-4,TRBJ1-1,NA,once,CASSPGREVTEAFF,TGTGCCAGCAGCCCCGGCAGGGAGGTTACTGAAGCTTTCTTT
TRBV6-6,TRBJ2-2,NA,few,CASTPGFDTGELFF,TGTGCCAGCACCCCAGGGTTCGACACCGGGGAGCTGTTTTTT
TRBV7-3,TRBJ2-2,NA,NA,CASSPSRANTGELFF,TGTGCCAGCAGCCCCTCGCGGGCGAACACCGGGGAGCTGTTTTTT
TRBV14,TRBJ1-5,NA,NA,CASSQRQKADHSNQPQHF,TGTGCCAGCAGCCAACGGCAAAAGGCAGATCATAGCAATCAGCCCCAGCATTTT
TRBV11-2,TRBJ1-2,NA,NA,CASSLGLQVYGYTF,TGTGCCAGCAGCTTAGGACTCCAAGTCTATGGCTACACCTTC
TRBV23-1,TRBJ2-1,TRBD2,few,CASSQASGTSGRAPSYNEQFF,TGCGCCAGCAGTCAAGCCTCCGGGACTAGCGGGAGGGCTCCGTCCTACAATGAGCAGTTCTTC
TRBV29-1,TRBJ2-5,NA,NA,CSVGAETQYF,TGCAGCGTAGGGGCCGAGACCCAGTACTTC
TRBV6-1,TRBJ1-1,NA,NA,CASTGLGNTEAFF,TGTGCCAGCACGGGTTTGGGGAACACTGAAGCTTTCTTT
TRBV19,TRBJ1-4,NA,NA,CASSTGSAGMRKLFF,TGTGCCAGTAGCACGGGCTCGGCGGGAATGCGGAAACTGTTTTTT
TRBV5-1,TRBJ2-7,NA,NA,CASSWPGEGPYEQYF,TGCGCCAGCAGCTGGCCGGGTGAGGGTCCCTACGAGCAGTACTTC
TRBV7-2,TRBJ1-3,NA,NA,CASSSNTGNTIYF,TGTGCCAGCAGCTCAAACACTGGAAACACCATATATTTT
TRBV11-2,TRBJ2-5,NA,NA,CASSFPRKGGQRGETQYF,TGTGCCAGCAGCTTTCCCCGGAAGGGGGGCCAGCGGGGAGAGACCCAGTACTTC
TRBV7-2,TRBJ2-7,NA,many,CASSPPRGRVTYEQYF,TGTGCCAGCAGCCCCCCGAGGGGCAGGGTCACCTACGAGCAGTACTTC
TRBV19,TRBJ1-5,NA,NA,CASSSQRGTGAGQPQHF,TGTGCCAGTAGTTCACAACGTGGTACGGGGGCAGGTCAGCCCCAGCATTTT
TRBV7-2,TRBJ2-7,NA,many,CASSLARGEQYF,TGTGCCAGCAGCTTAGCAAGGGGCGAGCAGTACTTC
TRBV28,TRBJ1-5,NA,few,CASSFSATDQPQHF,TGTGCCAGCAGTTTTTCCGCAACCGATCAGCCCCAGCATTTT
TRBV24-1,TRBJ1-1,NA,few,CATSDLRQTEAFF,TGTGCCACCAGTGATTTGCGTCAAACTGAAGCTTTCTTT
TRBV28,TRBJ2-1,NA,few,CASSLLTASNEQFF,TGTGCCAGCAGTTTGTTAACTGCCTCCAATGAGCAGTTCTTC
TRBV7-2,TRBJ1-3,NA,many,CASSLSQGGNTIYF,TGTGCCAGCAGCTTATCCCAGGGAGGAAACACCATATATTTT
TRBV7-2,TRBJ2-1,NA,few,CASSLPGPVVRQFF,TGTGCCAGCAGCCTACCGGGACCTGTAGTGCGGCAGTTCTTC
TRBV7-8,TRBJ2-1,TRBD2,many,CASSAHEVLGLAGESYNEQFF,TGTGCCAGCAGCGCCCACGAAGTATTGGGACTAGCGGGAGAGTCTTACAATGAGCAGTTCTTC
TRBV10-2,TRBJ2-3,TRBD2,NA,CASSARSIREGLTDTQYF,TGCGCCAGCAGCGCCCGGTCGATTCGGGAGGGACTCACAGATACGCAGTATTTT
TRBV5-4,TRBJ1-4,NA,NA,CASSSGTSAPKLFF,TGTGCCAGCAGTTCCGGGACTTCGGCGCCAAAACTGTTTTTT
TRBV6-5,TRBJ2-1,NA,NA,CASSYTQGLYNEQFF,TGTGCCAGCAGTTACACACAGGGACTCTACAATGAGCAGTTCTTC
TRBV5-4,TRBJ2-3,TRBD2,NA,CASTLAGLPADTQYF,TGTGCCAGCACCCTAGCGGGCCTTCCCGCTGATACGCAGTATTTT
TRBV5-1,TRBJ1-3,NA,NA,CASSLDTASSGNTIYF,TGCGCCAGCAGCTTGGACACGGCGAGCTCTGGAAACACCATATATTTT
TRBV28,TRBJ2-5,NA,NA,CASEITGTQETQYF,TGTGCCAGCGAAATCACCGGGACCCAAGAGACCCAGTACTTC
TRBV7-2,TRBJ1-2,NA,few,CASSSELPPGVGGYTF,TGTGCCAGCAGCTCCGAACTGCCCCCAGGAGTGGGGGGCTACACCTTC
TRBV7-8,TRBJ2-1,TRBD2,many,CASSLADRGRAVENEQFF,TGTGCCAGCAGCTTAGCCGATCGCGGGAGGGCCGTTGAAAATGAGCAGTTCTTC
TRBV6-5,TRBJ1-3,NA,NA,CASSEQQHHSGNTIYF,TGTGCCAGCAGCGAACAACAGCACCACTCTGGAAACACCATATATTTT
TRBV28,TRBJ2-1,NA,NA,CASSFRFRVPFF,TGTGCCAGCAGTTTCAGGTTCAGGGTTCCGTTCTTC
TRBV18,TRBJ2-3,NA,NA,CASSPNAVTSTDTQYF,TGTGCCAGCTCACCCAACGCTGTTACCTCCACAGATACGCAGTATTTT
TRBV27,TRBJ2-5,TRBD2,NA,CASSPGTSSIETQYF,TGTGCCAGCAGTCCCGGGACTAGCTCCATAGAGACCCAGTACTTC
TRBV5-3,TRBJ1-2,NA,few,CASSFGDKRSGYTF,TGTGCCAGCAGCTTTGGGGATAAGCGGAGCGGCTACACCTTC
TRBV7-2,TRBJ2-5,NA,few,CASSFRVAKSGGQETQYF,TGTGCCAGCAGCTTCCGGGTGGCTAAAAGTGGGGGGCAAGAGACCCAGTACTTC
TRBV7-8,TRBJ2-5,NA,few,CASSSPRVHETQYF,TGTGCCAGCAGCTCCCCCAGGGTCCATGAGACCCAGTACTTC
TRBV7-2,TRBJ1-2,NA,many,CASSTGGTKSGYTF,TGTGCCAGCAGCACGGGGGGGACAAAGTCTGGCTACACCTTC
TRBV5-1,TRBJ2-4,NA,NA,CASSPGLTLAKNIQYF,TGCGCCAGCAGCCCTGGGTTGACCTTAGCCAAAAACATTCAGTACTTC
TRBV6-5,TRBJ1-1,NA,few,CASSSPSMNTEAFF,TGTGCCAGCAGTTCCCCATCCATGAACACTGAAGCTTTCTTT
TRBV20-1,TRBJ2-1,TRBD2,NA,CSAPRTSGDNEQFF,TGCAGTGCTCCGAGGACTAGCGGAGACAATGAGCAGTTCTTC
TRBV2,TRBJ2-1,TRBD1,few,CASDRDRGLDEQFF,TGTGCCAGCGACCGGGACAGGGGGCTGGATGAGCAGTTCTTC
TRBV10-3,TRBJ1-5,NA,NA,CAITIAENQPQHF,TGTGCCATCACGATCGCAGAAAATCAGCCCCAGCATTTT
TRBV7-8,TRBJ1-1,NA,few,CASSLEWKTEAFF,TGTGCCAGCAGCTTAGAATGGAAAACTGAAGCTTTCTTT
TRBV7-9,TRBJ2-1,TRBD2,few,CASSPTLAGGRHNEQFF,TGTGCCAGCAGCCCGACATTAGCGGGAGGGCGACACAATGAGCAGTTCTTC